This T cell receptor (beta chain) was obtained from a study of T cell responses to AZD1222 COVID-19 vaccine. This clone was recorded only once. V was pared by 4 bases and J by 2 bases, with 5 bases of the junction left unmatched. The germline V gene has CDR1 SGHNT and CDR2 YYREEE (reference sequence). This CDR3 region has 15 residues. Method: immunoSEQ multiplex PCR; TCRdb's copy keeps in-frame clones and lacks some. The sample comprises about 170,000 clones, approximately 91% of which are singletons, and 1.5% to 2% rests with the top ten. Sequencing used peripheral blood, obtained on day 0 of AZD1222 vaccination. This TCR was sampled from an adult in good health. The chain combines TRBV5-4 with TRBJ2-2; 7 bases align to TRBD1. CDR3 sequence (DNA): TGTGCCAGCAGCGCCGGGACAGAAAACACCGGGGAGCTGTTTTTT. Residues: CASSAGTENTGELFF.